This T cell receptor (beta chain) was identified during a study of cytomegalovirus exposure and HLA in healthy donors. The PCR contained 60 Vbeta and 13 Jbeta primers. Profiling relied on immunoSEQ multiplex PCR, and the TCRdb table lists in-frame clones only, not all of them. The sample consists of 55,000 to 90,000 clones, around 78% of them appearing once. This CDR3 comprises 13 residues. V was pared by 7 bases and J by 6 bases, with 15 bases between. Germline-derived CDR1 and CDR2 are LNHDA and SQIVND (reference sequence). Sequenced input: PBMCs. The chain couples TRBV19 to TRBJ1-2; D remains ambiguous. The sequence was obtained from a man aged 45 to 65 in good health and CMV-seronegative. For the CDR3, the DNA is TGTGCCAGTAATCGGCAATGGGCGAATGGCTACACCTTC. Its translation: CASNRQWANGYTF.